The clone carrying this TCR beta chain was observed many times. No antigen is known for it. This entry belongs to a study of T cells in Graves' hyperthyroidism and ophthalmopathy. Germline CDR1 SNHLY, CDR2 FYNNEI. The CDR3 is 14 amino acids. The V end lost 5 bases, the J end lost 3 bases, and 13 bases lay between the germline ends. General study results and limits: Prediction of ophthalmopathy progression came a median 6.5 months pre-onset.

Template material for amplifying TCR beta CDR3 regions consisted of RNA transcripts. HTBI primers drove first-round RT-PCR of the TCR CDR3. Using its own MiXCR run on the multiplex PCR reads, TCRdb lists one record per CDR3 protein. The top ten clones hold approximately 14% of a sample with about 510,000 distinct CDR3 sequences, approximately 14% of them seen once. The receptor comes from a woman aged 40 to 50 with Graves' hyperthyroidism. The rearrangement uses TRBV2 and TRBJ1-1, with D tentatively TRBD1 (5 bases). The sequenced sample was blood. The CDR3 loop is CASSIGDRYTEAFF. The CDR3 nucleotides are TGTGCCAGCAGTATTGGGGACCGTTACACTGAAGCTTTCTTT.